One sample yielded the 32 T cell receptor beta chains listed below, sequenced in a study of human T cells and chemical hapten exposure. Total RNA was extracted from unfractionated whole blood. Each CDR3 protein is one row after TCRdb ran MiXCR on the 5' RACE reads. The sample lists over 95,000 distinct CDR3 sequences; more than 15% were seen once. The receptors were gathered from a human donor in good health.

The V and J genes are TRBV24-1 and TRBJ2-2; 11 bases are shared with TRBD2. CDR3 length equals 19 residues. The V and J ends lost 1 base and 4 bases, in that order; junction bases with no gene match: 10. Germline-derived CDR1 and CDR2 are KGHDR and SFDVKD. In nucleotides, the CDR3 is TGTGCCACCAGTGATTTTAAACTAGCGGGAGTTTGGAGCACCGGGGAGCTGTTTTTT. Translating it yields CATSDFKLAGVWSTGELFF.

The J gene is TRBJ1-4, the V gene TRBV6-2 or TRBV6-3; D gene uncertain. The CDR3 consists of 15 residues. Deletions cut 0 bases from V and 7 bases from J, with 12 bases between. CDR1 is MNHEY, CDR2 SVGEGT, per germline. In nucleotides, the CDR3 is TGTGCCAGCAGTTACTCGATTGTGACGGGTGAAAAACTGTTTTTT. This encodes CASSYSIVTGEKLFF.

The CDR3 region is CASSSRTGANEQFF. The DNA of the CDR3 is TGTGCCAGCAGTTCACGGACAGGGGCCAATGAGCAGTTCTTC. The chain uses TRBV7-9 and TRBJ2-1; 9 nucleotides align to TRBD1. V trimming: 6 bases; J trimming: 6 bases; junction bases outside the gene matches: 6. The CDR3 extends over 14 amino acids. In germline, CDR1 is SEHNR, CDR2 FQNEAQ (reference sequence).

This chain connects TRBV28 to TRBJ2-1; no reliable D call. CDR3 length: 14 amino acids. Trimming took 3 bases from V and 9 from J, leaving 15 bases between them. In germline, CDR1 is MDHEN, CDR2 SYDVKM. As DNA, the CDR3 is TGTGCCAGCAGTTTCACTGGAGCGAGGAGTGAGCAGTTCTTC. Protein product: CASSFTGARSEQFF.

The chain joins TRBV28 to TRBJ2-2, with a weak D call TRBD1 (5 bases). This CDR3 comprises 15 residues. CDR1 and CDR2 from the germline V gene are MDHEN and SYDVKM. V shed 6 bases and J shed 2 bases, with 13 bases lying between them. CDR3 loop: CASRVTGLNTGELFF. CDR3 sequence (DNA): TGTGCCAGCAGAGTCACAGGTTTAAACACCGGGGAGCTGTTTTTT. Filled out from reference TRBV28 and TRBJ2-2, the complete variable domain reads DVKVTQSSRYLVKRTGEKVFLECVQDMDHENMFWYRQDPGLGLRLIYFSYDVKMKEKGDIPEGYSVSREKKERFSLILESASTNQTSMYLCASRVTGLNTGELFFGEGSRLTVL.

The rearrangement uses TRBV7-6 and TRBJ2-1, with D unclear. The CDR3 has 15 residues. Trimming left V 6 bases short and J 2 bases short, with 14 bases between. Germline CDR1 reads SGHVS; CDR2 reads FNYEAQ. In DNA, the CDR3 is TGTGCCAGCAGTGCTGAGGCGGCGCCCTACAATGAGCAGTTCTTC. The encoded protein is CASSAEAAPYNEQFF.

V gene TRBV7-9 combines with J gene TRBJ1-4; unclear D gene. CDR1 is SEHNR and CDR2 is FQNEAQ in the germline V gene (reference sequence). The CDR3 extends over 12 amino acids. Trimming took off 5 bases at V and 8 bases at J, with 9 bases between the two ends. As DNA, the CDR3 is TGTGCCAGCAGCCCCCTCCTGGAAAAACTGTTTTTT. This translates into CASSPLLEKLFF.

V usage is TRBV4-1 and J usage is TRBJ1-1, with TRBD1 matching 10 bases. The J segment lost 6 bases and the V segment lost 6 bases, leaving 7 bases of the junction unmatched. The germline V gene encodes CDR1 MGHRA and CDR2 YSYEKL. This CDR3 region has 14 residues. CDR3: CASRRQGASPEAFF. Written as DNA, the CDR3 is TGCGCCAGCAGGAGACAGGGGGCGAGTCCTGAAGCTTTCTTT.

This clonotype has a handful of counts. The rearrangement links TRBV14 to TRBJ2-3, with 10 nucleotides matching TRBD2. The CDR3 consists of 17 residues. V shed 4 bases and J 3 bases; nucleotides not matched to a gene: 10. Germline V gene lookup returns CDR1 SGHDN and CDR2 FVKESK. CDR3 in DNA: TGTGCCAGCAGCCCCCCTTTTAGCGGGAGGTTTACAGATACGCAGTATTTT. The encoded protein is CASSPPFSGRFTDTQYF.

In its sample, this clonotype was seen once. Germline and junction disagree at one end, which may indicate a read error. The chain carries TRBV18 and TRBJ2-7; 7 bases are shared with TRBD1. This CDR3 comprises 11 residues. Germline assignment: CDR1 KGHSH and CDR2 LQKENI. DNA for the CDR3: TGTGCCAGCTCACAATCCGGGACAGTAAACTTC. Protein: CASSQSGTVNF.

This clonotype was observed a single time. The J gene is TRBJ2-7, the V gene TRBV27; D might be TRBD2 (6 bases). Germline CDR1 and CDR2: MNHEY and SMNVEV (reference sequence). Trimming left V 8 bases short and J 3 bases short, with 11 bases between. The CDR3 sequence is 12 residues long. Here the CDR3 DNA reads TGTGCCAGCGGGACTCGAAACTACGAGCAGTACTTC. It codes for CASGTRNYEQYF.

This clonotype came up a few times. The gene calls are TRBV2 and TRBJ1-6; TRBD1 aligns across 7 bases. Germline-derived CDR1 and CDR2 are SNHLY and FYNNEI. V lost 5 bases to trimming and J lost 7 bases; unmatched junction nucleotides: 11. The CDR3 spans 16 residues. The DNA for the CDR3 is TGTGCCAGCAGTAACGCCGGACAGGCCTTAAATTCACCCCTCCACTTT. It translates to CASSNAGQALNSPLHF.

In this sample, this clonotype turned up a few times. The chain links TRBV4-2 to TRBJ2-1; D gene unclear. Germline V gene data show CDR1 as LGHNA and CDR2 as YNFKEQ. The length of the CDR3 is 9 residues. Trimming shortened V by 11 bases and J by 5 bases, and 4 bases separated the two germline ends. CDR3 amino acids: CAGDNEQFF. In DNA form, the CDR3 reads TGTGCCGGAGACAATGAGCAGTTCTTC.

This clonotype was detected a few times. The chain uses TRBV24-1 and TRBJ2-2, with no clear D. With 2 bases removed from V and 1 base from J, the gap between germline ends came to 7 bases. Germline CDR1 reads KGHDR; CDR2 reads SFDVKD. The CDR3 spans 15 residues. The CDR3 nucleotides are TGTGCCACCAGTGATTGGGCAGGGAACACCGGGGAGCTGTTTTTT. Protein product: CATSDWAGNTGELFF.

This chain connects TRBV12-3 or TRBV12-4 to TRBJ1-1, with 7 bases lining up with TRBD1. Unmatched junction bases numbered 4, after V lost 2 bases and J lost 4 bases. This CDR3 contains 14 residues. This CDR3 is CASSLKGASTEAFF. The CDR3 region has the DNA TGTGCCAGCAGTTTAAAGGGGGCTAGCACTGAAGCTTTCTTT.

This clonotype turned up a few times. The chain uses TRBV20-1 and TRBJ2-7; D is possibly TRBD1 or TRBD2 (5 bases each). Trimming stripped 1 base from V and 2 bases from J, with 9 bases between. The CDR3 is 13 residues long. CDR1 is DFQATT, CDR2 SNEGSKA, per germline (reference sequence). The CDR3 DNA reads TGCAGTGCTAGAGGCCAGGGACCCTACGAGCAGTACTTC. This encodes CSARGQGPYEQYF.

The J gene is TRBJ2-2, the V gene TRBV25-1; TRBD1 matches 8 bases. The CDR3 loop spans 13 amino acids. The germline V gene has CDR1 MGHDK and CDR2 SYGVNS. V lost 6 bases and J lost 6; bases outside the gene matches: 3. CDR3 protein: CASRQQGAGELFF. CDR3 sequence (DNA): TGTGCCAGCAGACAACAGGGGGCCGGGGAGCTGTTTTTT.

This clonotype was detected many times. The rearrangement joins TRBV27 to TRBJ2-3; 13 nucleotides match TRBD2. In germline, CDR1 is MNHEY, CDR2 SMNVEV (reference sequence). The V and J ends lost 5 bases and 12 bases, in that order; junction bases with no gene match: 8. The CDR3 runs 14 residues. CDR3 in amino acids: CASSTQGTSGIQYF. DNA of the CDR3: TGTGCCAGCAGTACACAAGGGACTAGCGGGATCCAGTATTTT.

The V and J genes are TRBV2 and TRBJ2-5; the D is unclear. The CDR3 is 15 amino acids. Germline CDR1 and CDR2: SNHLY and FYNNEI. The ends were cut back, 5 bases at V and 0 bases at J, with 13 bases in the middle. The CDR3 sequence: CASSNRRSYQETQYF. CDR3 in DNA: TGTGCCAGCAGTAATCGACGGTCGTACCAAGAGACCCAGTACTTC.

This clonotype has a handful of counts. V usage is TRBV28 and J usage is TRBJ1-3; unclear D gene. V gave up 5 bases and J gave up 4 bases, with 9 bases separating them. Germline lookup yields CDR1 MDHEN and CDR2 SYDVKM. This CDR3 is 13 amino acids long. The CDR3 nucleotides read TGTGCCAGCAGTCTGAGGAACGGAAACACCATATATTTT. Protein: CASSLRNGNTIYF.

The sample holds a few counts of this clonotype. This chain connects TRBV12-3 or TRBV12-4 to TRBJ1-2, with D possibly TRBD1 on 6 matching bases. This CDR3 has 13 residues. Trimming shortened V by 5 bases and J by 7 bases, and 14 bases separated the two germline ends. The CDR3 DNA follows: TGTGCCAGCAGTACAATACAGGGAAGTGGCTACACCTTC. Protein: CASSTIQGSGYTF.

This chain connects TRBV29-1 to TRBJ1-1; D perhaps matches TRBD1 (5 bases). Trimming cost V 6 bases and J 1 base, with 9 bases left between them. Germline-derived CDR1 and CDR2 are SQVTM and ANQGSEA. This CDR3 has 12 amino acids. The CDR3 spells CSVSDRNTEAFF. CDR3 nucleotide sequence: TGCAGCGTATCAGACAGGAACACTGAAGCTTTCTTT.

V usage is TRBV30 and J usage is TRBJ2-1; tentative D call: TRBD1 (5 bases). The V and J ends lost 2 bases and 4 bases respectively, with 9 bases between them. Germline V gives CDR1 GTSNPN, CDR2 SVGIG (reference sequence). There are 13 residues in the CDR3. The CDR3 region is CAWSWGPYNEQFF. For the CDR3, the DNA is TGTGCCTGGAGTTGGGGCCCTTACAATGAGCAGTTCTTC.

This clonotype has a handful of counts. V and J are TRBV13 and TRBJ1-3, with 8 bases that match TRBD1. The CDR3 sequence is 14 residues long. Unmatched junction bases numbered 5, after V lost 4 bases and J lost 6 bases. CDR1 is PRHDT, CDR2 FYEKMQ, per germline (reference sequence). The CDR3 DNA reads TGTGCCAGCAGCTACGGACAGGGATTAAACACCATATATTTT. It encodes CASSYGQGLNTIYF.

The CDR3 protein is CSVERGINEQYF. CDR3 bases: TGCAGCGTTGAACGCGGTATCAACGAGCAGTACTTC. This chain uses TRBV29-1 with TRBJ2-7; D is uncertain. The CDR3 contains 12 residues. Between the trimmed V and J ends, which lost 2 bases and 5 bases, there was a span of 10 bases. Per germline, CDR1 SQVTM and CDR2 ANQGSEA.

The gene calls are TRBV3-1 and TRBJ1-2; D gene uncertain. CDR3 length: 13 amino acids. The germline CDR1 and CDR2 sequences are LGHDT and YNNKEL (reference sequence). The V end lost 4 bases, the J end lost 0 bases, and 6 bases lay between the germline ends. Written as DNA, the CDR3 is TGTGCCAGCAGCCTCGACACTAACTATGGCTACACCTTC. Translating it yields CASSLDTNYGYTF. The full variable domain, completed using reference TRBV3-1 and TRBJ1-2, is DTAVSQTPKYLVTQMGNDKSIKCEQNLGHDTMYWYKQDSKKFLKIMFSYNNKELIINETVPNRFSPKSPDKAHLNLHINSLELGDSAVYFCASSLDTNYGYTFGSGTRLTVV.

CDR3 DNA sequence: TGCAGCGCGGAAGGGGGTGACGAGCAGTACTTC. Translation gives CSAEGGDEQYF. The chain links TRBV29-1 to TRBJ2-7; the D gene is possibly TRBD1 (6 bases). The CDR3 totals 11 residues. Germline V gives CDR1 SQVTM, CDR2 ANQGSEA. Between the trimmed V and J ends, which lost 7 bases and 5 bases, there was a span of 12 bases.

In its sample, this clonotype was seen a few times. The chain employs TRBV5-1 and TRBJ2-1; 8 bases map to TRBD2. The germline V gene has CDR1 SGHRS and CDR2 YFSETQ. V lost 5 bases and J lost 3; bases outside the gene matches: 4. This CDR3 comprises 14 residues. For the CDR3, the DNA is TGCGCCAGCAGACGGGAGGGCCACTACAATGAGCAGTTCTTC. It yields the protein CASRREGHYNEQFF.

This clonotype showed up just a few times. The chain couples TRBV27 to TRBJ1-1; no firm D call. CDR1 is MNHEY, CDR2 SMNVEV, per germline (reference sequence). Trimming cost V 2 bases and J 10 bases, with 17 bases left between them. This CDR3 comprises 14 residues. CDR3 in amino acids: CASSLKMTGMGAFF. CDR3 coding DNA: TGTGCCAGCAGTTTAAAGATGACCGGAATGGGAGCTTTCTTT.

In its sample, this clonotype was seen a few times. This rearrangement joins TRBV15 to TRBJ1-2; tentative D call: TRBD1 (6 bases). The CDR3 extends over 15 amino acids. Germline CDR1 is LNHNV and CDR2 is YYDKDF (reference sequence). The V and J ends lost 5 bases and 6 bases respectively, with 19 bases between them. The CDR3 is CATSVRDKSMNGYTF. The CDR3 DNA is TGTGCCACCAGCGTTCGGGACAAAAGTATGAATGGCTACACCTTC.

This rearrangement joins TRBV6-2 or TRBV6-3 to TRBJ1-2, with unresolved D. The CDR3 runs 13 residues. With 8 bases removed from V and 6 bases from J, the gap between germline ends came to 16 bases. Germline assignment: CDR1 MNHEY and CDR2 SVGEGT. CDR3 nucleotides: TGTGCCAGCGTAAAGGGTCGACTTGATGGCTACACCTTC. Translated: CASVKGRLDGYTF.

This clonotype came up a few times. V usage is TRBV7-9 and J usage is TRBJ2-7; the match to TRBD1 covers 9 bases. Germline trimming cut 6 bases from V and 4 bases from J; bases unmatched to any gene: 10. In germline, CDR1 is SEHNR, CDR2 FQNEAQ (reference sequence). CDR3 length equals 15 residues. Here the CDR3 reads CASRRAGTGFYEQYF. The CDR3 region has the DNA TGTGCCAGCAGGAGGGCCGGGACAGGGTTTTACGAGCAGTACTTC. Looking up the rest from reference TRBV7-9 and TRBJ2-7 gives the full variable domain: DTGVSQNPRHKITKRGQNVTFRCDPISEHNRLYWYRQTLGQGPEFLTYFQNEAQLEKSRLLSDRFSAERPKGSFSTLEIQRTEQGDSAMYLCASRRAGTGFYEQYFGPGTRLTVT.